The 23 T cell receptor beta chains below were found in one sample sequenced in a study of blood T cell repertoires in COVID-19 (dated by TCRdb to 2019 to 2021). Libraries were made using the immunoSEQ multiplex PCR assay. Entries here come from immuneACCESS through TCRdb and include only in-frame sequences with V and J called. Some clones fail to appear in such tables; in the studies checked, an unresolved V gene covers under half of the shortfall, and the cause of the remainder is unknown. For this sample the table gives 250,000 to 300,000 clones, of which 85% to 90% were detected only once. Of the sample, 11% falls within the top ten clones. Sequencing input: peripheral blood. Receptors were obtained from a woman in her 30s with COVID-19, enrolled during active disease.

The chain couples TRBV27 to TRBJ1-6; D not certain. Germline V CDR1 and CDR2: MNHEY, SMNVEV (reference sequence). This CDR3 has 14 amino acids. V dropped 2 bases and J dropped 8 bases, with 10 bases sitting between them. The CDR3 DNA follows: TGTGCCAGCAGTTTAAACGGCGGGGATTCACCCCTCCACTTT. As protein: CASSLNGGDSPLHF.

CDR3 region: CASRLDSYEQYF. For the CDR3, the DNA is TGTGCCAGCAGGCTCGACAGCTACGAGCAGTACTTC. The chain links TRBV12-3 or TRBV12-4 to TRBJ2-7; a possible D gene is TRBD1 (5 bases). The CDR3 extends over 12 amino acids. V dropped 6 bases and J dropped 3 bases, with 9 bases sitting between them.

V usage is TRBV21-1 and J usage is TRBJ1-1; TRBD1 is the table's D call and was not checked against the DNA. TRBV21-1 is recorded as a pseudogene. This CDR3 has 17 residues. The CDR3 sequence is CASSIRRDRGKCTEAFF. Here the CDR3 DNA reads TGTGCCAGCAGCATCCGCCGGGACAGGGGAAAATGCACTGAAGCTTTCTTT.

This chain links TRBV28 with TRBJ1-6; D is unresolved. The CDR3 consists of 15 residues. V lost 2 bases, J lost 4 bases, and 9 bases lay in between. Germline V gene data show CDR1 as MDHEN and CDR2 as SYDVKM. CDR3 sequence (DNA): TGTGCCAGCAGTTTACCAGTTCCTTATAATTCACCCCTCCACTTT. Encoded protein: CASSLPVPYNSPLHF.

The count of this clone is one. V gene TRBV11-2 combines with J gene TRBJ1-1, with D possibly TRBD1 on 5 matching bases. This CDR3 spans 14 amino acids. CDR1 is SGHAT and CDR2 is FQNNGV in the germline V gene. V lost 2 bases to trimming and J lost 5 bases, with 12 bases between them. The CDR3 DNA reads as TGTGCCAGCAGCTTACAGGGTTGGGGAACTGAAGCTTTCTTT. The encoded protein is CASSLQGWGTEAFF.

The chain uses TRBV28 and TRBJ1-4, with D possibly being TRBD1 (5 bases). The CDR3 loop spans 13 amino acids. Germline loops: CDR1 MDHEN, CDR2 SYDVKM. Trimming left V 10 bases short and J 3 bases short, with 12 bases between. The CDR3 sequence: CATQGWANEKLFF. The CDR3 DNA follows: TGTGCCACTCAGGGTTGGGCTAATGAAAAACTGTTTTTT.

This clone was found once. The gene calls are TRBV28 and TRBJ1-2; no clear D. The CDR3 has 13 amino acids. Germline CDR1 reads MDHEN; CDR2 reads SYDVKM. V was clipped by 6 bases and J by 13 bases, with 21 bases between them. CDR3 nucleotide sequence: TGTGCCAGCAGGACAAATCGTCGCCTTACGCGCACCTTC. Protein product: CASRTNRRLTRTF.

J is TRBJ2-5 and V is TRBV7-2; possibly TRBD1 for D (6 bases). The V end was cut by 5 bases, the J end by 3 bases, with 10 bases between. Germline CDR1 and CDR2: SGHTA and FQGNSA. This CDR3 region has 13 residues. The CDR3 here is CASSTGLEETQYF. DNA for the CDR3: TGTGCCAGCAGCACAGGGTTGGAAGAGACCCAGTACTTC.

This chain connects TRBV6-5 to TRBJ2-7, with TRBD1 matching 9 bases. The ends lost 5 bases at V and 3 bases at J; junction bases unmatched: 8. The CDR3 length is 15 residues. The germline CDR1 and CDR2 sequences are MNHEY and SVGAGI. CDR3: CASSTTGTGRYEQYF. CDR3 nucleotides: TGTGCCAGCAGTACAACCGGGACAGGGCGCTACGAGCAGTACTTC.

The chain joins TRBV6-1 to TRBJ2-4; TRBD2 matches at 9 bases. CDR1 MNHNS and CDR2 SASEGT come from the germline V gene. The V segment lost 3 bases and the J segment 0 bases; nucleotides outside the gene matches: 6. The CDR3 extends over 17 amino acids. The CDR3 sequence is CASSDPSGTLAKNIQYF. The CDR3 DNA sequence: TGTGCCAGCAGTGACCCTAGCGGGACACTAGCCAAAAACATTCAGTACTTC.

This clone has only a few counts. In DNA, the CDR3 is TGTGCCAGCAGTCATCCCCGACAGGGGCGCGCTAGGACTGGGGCCAACGTCCTGACTTTC. Translating gives CASSHPRQGRARTGANVLTF. The chain employs TRBV6-6 and TRBJ2-6; 8 bases align to TRBD1. V trimming: 5 bases; J trimming: 2 bases; junction bases outside the gene matches: 17. Germline V gene data show CDR1 as MNHNY and CDR2 as SVGAGI (reference sequence). CDR3 length: 20 amino acids.

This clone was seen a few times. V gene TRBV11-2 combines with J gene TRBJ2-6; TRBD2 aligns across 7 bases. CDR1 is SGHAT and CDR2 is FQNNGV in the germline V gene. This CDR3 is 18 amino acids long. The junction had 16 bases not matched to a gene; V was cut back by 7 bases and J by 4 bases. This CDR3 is CASTIWEGEEKGANVLTF. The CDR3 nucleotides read TGTGCCAGCACCATCTGGGAGGGTGAAGAGAAGGGGGCCAACGTCCTGACTTTC. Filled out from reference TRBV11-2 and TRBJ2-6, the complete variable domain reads EAGVAQSPRYKIIEKRQSVAFWCNPISGHATLYWYQQILGQGPKLLIQFQNNGVVDDSQLPKDRFSAERLKGVDSTLKIQPAKLEDSAVYLCASTIWEGEEKGANVLTFGAGSRLTVL.

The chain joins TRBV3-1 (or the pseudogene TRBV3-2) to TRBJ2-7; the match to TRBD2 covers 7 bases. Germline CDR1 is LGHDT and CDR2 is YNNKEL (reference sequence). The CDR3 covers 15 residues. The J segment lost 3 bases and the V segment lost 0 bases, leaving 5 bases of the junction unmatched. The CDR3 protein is CASSQDFSSGYEQYF. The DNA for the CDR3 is TGTGCCAGCAGCCAAGATTTCTCTAGCGGCTACGAGCAGTACTTC.

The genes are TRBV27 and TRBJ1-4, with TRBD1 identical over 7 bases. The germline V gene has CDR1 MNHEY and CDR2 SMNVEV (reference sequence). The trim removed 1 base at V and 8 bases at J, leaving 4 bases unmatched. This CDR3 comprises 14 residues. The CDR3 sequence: CASSLWQGDEKLFF. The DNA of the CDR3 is TGTGCCAGCAGTTTATGGCAGGGGGACGAAAAACTGTTTTTT.

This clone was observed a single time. The CDR3 here is CASSLDSNRGQAGNTIYF. The CDR3 nucleotides are TGTGCCAGCAGCTTAGATTCCAACAGGGGGCAAGCTGGAAACACCATATATTTT. The chain recombines TRBV11-2 with TRBJ1-3; 9 positions match TRBD1. V shed 0 bases and J 2 bases; nucleotides not matched to a gene: 8. CDR3 length equals 18 residues. Germline loops: CDR1 SGHAT, CDR2 FQNNGV.

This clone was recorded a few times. CDR3 region: CASSFPGGGPSGRFSYEQYF. CDR3 nucleotide sequence: TGTGCCAGCAGTTTCCCCGGTGGCGGCCCAAGTGGGAGGTTCTCCTACGAGCAGTACTTC. This chain joins TRBV28 and TRBJ2-7, with D tentatively TRBD2 (6 bases). This CDR3 is built from 20 residues. CDR1 and CDR2 from the germline V gene are MDHEN and SYDVKM. Trimming left V 3 bases short and J 0 bases short, with 27 bases between.

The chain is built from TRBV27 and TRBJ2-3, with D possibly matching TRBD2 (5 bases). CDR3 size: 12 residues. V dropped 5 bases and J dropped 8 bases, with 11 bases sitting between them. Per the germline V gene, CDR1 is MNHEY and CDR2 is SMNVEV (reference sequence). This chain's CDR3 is CASSLGRGTQYF. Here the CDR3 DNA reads TGTGCCAGCAGTCTCGGACGGGGTACGCAGTATTTT.

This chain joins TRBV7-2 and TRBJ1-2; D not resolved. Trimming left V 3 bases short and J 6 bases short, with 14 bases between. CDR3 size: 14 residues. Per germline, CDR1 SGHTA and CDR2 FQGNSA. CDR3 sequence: CASSFMAGGDGYTF. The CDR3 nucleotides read TGTGCCAGCAGCTTTATGGCAGGCGGGGATGGCTACACCTTC.

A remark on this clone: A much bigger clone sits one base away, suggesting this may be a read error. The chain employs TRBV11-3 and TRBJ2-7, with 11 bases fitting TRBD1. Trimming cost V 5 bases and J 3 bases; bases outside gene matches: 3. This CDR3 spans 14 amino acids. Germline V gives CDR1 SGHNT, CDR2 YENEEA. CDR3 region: CASSQGTGGYEQYF. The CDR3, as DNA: TGTGCCAGCAGCCAAGGGACAGGGGGCTACGAGCAGTACTTC.

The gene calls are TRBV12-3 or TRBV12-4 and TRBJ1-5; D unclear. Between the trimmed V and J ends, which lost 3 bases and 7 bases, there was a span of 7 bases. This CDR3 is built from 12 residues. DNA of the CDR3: TGTGCCAGCAGTTTTGGCGGCCAGCCCCAGCATTTT. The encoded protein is CASSFGGQPQHF.

CDR3 sequence reads: CASSDLARGAQYF. The CDR3 DNA reads TGTGCCAGCAGTGATCTTGCCCGGGGGGCCCAGTACTTC. The V and J genes are TRBV2 and TRBJ2-5; 7 bases are shared with TRBD2. The V and J ends lost 3 bases and 9 bases, in that order; junction bases with no gene match: 7. The CDR3 has 13 amino acids. CDR1 is SNHLY, CDR2 FYNNEI, per germline.

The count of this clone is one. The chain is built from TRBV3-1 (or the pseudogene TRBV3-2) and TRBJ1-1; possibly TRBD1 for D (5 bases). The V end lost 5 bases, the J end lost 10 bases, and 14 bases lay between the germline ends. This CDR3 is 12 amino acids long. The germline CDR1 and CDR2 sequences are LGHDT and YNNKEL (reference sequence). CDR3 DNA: TGTGCCAGCAGCGCGGTAGGGGTAGGAGCTTTCTTT. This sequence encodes CASSAVGVGAFF.

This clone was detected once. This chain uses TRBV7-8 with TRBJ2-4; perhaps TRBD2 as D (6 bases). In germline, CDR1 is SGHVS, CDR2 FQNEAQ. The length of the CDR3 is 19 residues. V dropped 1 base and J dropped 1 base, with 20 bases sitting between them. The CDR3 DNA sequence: TGTGCCAGCAGCTTAGGGAAGCGGGCGAGTCCAATGGCCAAAAACATTCAGTACTTC. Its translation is CASSLGKRASPMAKNIQYF.